The present T cell receptor (beta chain) was sequenced within a study of blood T cell repertoires in COVID-19. Study-level information: Researchers got acute and convalescent COVID-19 samples from the United States, Italy and Spain.

Authors' data handling: How many nucleated cells were present was estimated from reference gene primer amplification. Here immunoSEQ multiplex PCR was the method, and the copy in TCRdb shows in-frame clones only, minus some. Clone size and the V and J calls come from that table; the DNA yielded D and trimming. The sample consists of 170,000 or so clones, over 75% of them appearing once. V was clipped by 3 bases and J by 5 bases, with 14 bases between them. CDR3 length equals 15 residues. Per the germline V gene, CDR1 is LNHDA and CDR2 is SQIVND (reference sequence). This clone has only one observation.

The chain carries TRBV19 and TRBJ1-5; D remains unclear. The TCR comes from a man between 65 and 85 years old with active or convalescent COVID-19. The sequencing sample was made of peripheral blood. CDR3 nucleotides: TGTGCCAGTAGTATCCTGGGCAGCCCTGATCAGCCCCAGCATTTT. Translated: CASSILGSPDQPQHF.